A selection of T cell receptor beta chains follows, all from one sample in a study of monozygotic twins with inflammatory bowel disease. With the 5' RACE reads reprocessed, TCRdb shows one record per CDR3 protein and no DNA. This listing includes about 210,000 distinct CDR3 sequences. The sequenced sample consisted of blood. These receptors all come from a human donor with ulcerative colitis or Crohn's disease, or a healthy co-twin of an affected twin (not recorded which). Each CDR3 is given with its conserved first and last residue.

>17|TRBJ1-1|TRBV12-3/TRBV12-4
CASSRTQYQGGGQGAFF
>15|TRBJ1-2|TRBV20-1
CSAAGGSVSEYGYTF
>15|TRBJ1-1|TRBV6-5
CASSLYRGPKTEAFF
>17|TRBJ2-2|TRBV7-9
CASSLILSVVTTGELFF
>15|TRBJ2-1|TRBV5-1
CASSPGQESYNEQFF
>17|TRBJ2-7|TRBV7-2
CASSLATRIAGFYEQYF
>13|TRBJ2-2|TRBV18
CASSRAVAGELFF
>19|TRBJ2-3|TRBV20-1
CSASYFGVAGGLGTDTQYF
>13|TRBJ1-2|TRBV4-1
CASSQGRAYGYTF
>15|TRBJ2-7|TRBV11-2
CASSFTTGGPHEQYF
>14|TRBJ2-5|TRBV18
CASSPLEGEETQYF
>18|TRBJ2-2|TRBV19
CASSAPQRGGRRSGELFF
>17|TRBJ1-5|TRBV6-5
CASSPGTGGAVGQPQHF
>16|TRBJ1-1|TRBV12-3/TRBV12-4
CASSLLLTSVGLRAFF
>15|TRBJ2-7|TRBV5-1
CASSLGRGLSDEQYF
>16|TRBJ1-2|TRBV5-5
CASSPSPGQGTQGYTF